The 10 T cell receptor beta chains presented below share a single source sample, sequenced in a study of breast tumors, draining lymph nodes, adjacent tissues. The lymph nodes were axillary draining lymph nodes from breast cancer patients. Each CDR3 protein is one row after TCRdb ran MiXCR on the multiplex PCR reads. Of about 270,000 distinct CDR3 sequences listed, 30% to 35% are singletons. The sequenced sample consisted of axillary lymph node tissue. The receptors come from a female donor with breast cancer. Some clones in this sample may be carry-over from other donors' samples.

This clonotype was observed many times. The genes are TRBV11-1 and TRBJ2-1, with 11 bases aligning to TRBD2. Germline V lookup: CDR1 SGHAT, CDR2 FQDESV (reference sequence). This CDR3 spans 16 amino acids. J gave up 7 bases and V 0 bases, and 5 bases lay outside the gene matches. The CDR3 sequence: CASSLALAGGLNEQFF. The DNA of the CDR3 is TGTGCCAGCAGCTTAGCCCTAGCGGGAGGTTTGAATGAGCAGTTCTTC.

This clonotype has a handful of counts. This chain links TRBV6-5 with TRBJ2-5; the match to TRBD2 covers 14 bases. Germline CDR1 reads MNHEY; CDR2 reads SVGAGI. The junction had 7 bases not matched to a gene; V was cut back by 8 bases and J by 5 bases. This CDR3 is built from 15 residues. CDR3 in amino acids: CASRPGLAGAETQYF. CDR3 nucleotides: TGTGCCAGCCGCCCGGGACTAGCGGGAGCGGAGACCCAGTACTTC.

This clonotype showed up many times. CDR3 sequence: CATSRSIGAGGPYNEQFF. The CDR3 nucleotides read TGTGCCACCAGCAGATCCATCGGGGCGGGAGGGCCCTACAATGAGCAGTTCTTC. The J gene is TRBJ2-1, the V gene TRBV15; TRBD2 matches 9 bases. In germline, CDR1 is LNHNV, CDR2 YYDKDF (reference sequence). The CDR3 covers 18 residues. The ends lost 2 bases at V and 2 bases at J; junction bases unmatched: 10. Full variable domain (remainder filled in from reference TRBV15 and TRBJ2-1): DAMVIQNPRYQVTQFGKPVTLSCSQTLNHNVMYWYQQKSSQAPKLLFHYYDKDFNNEADTPDNFQSRRPNTSFCFLDIRSPGLGDTAMYLCATSRSIGAGGPYNEQFFGPGTRLTVL.

This rearrangement joins TRBV29-1 to TRBJ1-1; 7 bases are a match to TRBD1. The CDR3 consists of 12 residues. V shed 8 bases, J shed 5 bases, and the junction held 8 bases outside the gene matches. Germline V gives CDR1 SQVTM, CDR2 ANQGSEA. The CDR3 protein is CSMATGWTEAFF. CDR3 nucleotides: TGCAGCATGGCGACAGGGTGGACTGAAGCTTTCTTT.

This clonotype was found many times. The chain is built from TRBV5-1 and TRBJ2-5, with 7 bases that match TRBD1. The V gene's germline CDR1 is SGHRS and CDR2 YFSETQ. V gave up 5 bases and J gave up 0 bases; unmatched junction bases: 10. The length of the CDR3 is 16 residues. Written as DNA, the CDR3 is TGCGCCAGCAGTCCCCCCGACAGGGATTACCAAGAGACCCAGTACTTC. Translating gives CASSPPDRDYQETQYF.

This clonotype has only one observation. CDR3 coding DNA: TGTGCCAGCAGTCCAAACCAAATAGGGGATACGCAGTATTTT. This encodes CASSPNQIGDTQYF. The V call is TRBV11-2, the J call TRBJ2-3; no reliable D call. This CDR3 has 14 residues. Germline CDR1 SGHAT, CDR2 FQNNGV. Trimming pared 6 bases from V and 6 bases from J, leaving 16 bases between.

In its sample, this clonotype was seen many times. The chain links TRBV6-4 to TRBJ2-3; D possibly corresponds to TRBD1 (5 bases). Germline values: CDR1 MRHNA, CDR2 SNTAGT. The CDR3 spans 14 residues. The V gene lost 6 bases and the J gene lost 0 bases, with 10 bases spanning the gap. For the CDR3, the DNA is TGTGCCAGCAGCCCGACAGCTAGCACAGATACGCAGTATTTT. This gives the protein CASSPTASTDTQYF.

This clonotype was counted many times. The chain combines TRBV10-3 with TRBJ1-5, with D perhaps TRBD1 (5 bases). V lost 3 bases and J 0 bases, leaving 12 bases between the germline ends. The germline V gene encodes CDR1 ENHRY and CDR2 SYGVKD. This CDR3 contains 16 residues. CDR3 sequence (DNA): TGTGCCATCAGTGATTCGGGACCGAATAGCAATCAGCCCCAGCATTTT. Translating it yields CAISDSGPNSNQPQHF.

As for this clonotype: This may come from a read error, since a much larger clone is one base off. The J gene is TRBJ2-1, the V gene TRBV6-5; D is perhaps TRBD2 (5 bases). V lost 8 bases to trimming and J lost 8 bases, with 10 bases between them. The CDR3 is 11 residues long. Germline V gene sequence: CDR1 MNHEY, CDR2 SVGAGI. CDR3 sequence: CASGKADEQFF. The CDR3 DNA follows: TGTGCCAGCGGCAAAGCGGATGAGCAGTTCTTC.

This clonotype has a count of ten or more. V usage is TRBV11-2 and J usage is TRBJ2-6; D call uncertain. With 2 bases removed from V and 3 bases from J, the gap between germline ends came to 11 bases. This CDR3 region has 16 residues. The germline V gene has CDR1 SGHAT and CDR2 FQNNGV. CDR3 nucleotide sequence: TGTGCCAGCAGCTTAAGGGTGCTGCATGGGGCCAACGTCCTGACTTTC. The encoded protein is CASSLRVLHGANVLTF.